A single sample gave rise to the 18 T cell receptor beta chains below, sequenced in a study of T cell responses to AZD1222 COVID-19 vaccine. This table comes from immunoSEQ multiplex PCR, and its TCRdb copy is limited to in-frame clones, with some not included. The sample consists of 200,000 to 250,000 clones, roughly 94% of them appearing once. Sequenced material: peripheral blood, taken 28 days after the second dose of the MenACWY control vaccine. Source of these receptors: an adult who received the MenACWY meningococcal vaccine as a control.

The sample holds one count of this clone. The chain links TRBV11-2 to TRBJ2-7, with 7 bases fitting TRBD1. The CDR3 sequence is 17 residues long. The V gene's germline CDR1 is SGHAT and CDR2 FQNNGV. J was trimmed by 4 bases and V by 0 bases; bases with no gene match: 12. CDR3 nucleotides: TGTGCCAGCAGCTTAGATCTGGGTGGGACAGATGGTTACGAGCAGTACTTC. It codes for CASSLDLGGTDGYEQYF.

The chain uses TRBV30 and TRBJ1-1, with D possibly TRBD1 on 6 matching bases. Trimming cost V 4 bases and J 5 bases, with 20 bases left between them. From germline, CDR1 is GTSNPN and CDR2 SVGIG (reference sequence). The CDR3 totals 15 residues. CDR3 bases: TGTGCCTGGAACTCAGCCAGGGGTGAGGAGACTGAAGCTTTCTTT. This translates into CAWNSARGEETEAFF.

The CDR3 loop reads CAISGRSGANVLTF. The CDR3 DNA reads TGTGCCATTTCAGGGCGGTCTGGGGCCAACGTCCTGACTTTC. V usage is TRBV15 and J usage is TRBJ2-6, with D maybe TRBD1 (5 bases). CDR1 and CDR2 from the germline V gene are LNHNV and YYDKDF (reference sequence). The CDR3 has 14 amino acids. Between the trimmed V and J ends, which lost 10 bases and 1 base, there was a span of 11 bases.

This clone showed up just once. The J gene is TRBJ1-4, the V gene TRBV5-1; 8 bases match TRBD1. Germline V gene data show CDR1 as SGHRS and CDR2 as YFSETQ. This CDR3 comprises 14 residues. V shed 2 bases, J shed 8 bases, and the junction held 5 bases outside the gene matches. The CDR3 nucleotides read TGCGCCAGCAGCTTCCAGGGGGCGGAAGAAAAACTGTTTTTT. Encoded protein: CASSFQGAEEKLFF.

This rearrangement joins TRBV18 to TRBJ2-3, with a weak D call TRBD1 (6 bases). The CDR3 sequence is 13 residues long. Germline V gives CDR1 KGHSH, CDR2 LQKENI. V was trimmed by 3 bases and J by 3 bases, leaving 7 bases between them. CDR3 sequence reads: CASSPGQTDTQYF. DNA of the CDR3: TGTGCCAGCTCACCTGGACAGACAGATACGCAGTATTTT.

The chain couples TRBV15 to TRBJ2-5, with a tentative D call TRBD2 (7 bases). Germline lookup yields CDR1 LNHNV and CDR2 YYDKDF (reference sequence). V dropped 0 bases and J dropped 1 base, with 9 bases sitting between them. The CDR3 contains 15 residues. CDR3 coding DNA: TGTGCCACCAGCAGAGAACGGGGGGCCCAAGAGACCCAGTACTTC. It specifies CATSRERGAQETQYF. Full variable domain (missing parts from reference TRBV15 and TRBJ2-5): DAMVIQNPRYQVTQFGKPVTLSCSQTLNHNVMYWYQQKSSQAPKLLFHYYDKDFNNEADTPDNFQSRRPNTSFCFLDIRSPGLGDTAMYLCATSRERGAQETQYFGPGTRLLVL.

The chain has TRBV4-3 and TRBJ1-2; TRBD1 matches at 8 bases. CDR3 size: 16 residues. Germline values: CDR1 LGHNA, CDR2 YSLEER. J gave up 5 bases and V 1 base, and 9 bases lay outside the gene matches. CDR3 sequence: CASSQGVRTGIYGYTF. In DNA, the CDR3 is TGCGCCAGCAGCCAAGGAGTGCGGACAGGGATATATGGCTACACCTTC.

The genes are TRBV7-8 and TRBJ1-6; 9 bases are a match to TRBD1. The CDR3 sequence is 15 residues long. V was clipped by 2 bases and J by 10 bases; unmatched bases: 6. Germline CDR1 SGHVS, CDR2 FQNEAQ. The CDR3 region is CASSLWTGEESPLHF. CDR3 DNA sequence: TGTGCCAGCAGCTTATGGACAGGGGAGGAGTCACCCCTCCACTTT.

V gene TRBV11-3 combines with J gene TRBJ2-3; the D gene is possibly TRBD1 (5 bases). The V end was cut by 3 bases, the J end by 2 bases, with 12 bases between. Germline CDR1 SGHNT, CDR2 YENEEA. The CDR3 runs to 15 residues. This chain's CDR3 is CASSLGQGPTDTQYF. DNA for the CDR3: TGTGCCAGCAGCTTGGGGCAGGGTCCCACAGATACGCAGTATTTT. The full variable domain, with the rest looked up from reference TRBV11-3 and TRBJ2-3, is EAGVVQSPRYKIIEKKQPVAFWCNPISGHNTLYWYLQNLGQGPELLIRYENEEAVDDSQLPKDRFSAERLKGVDSTLKIQPAELGDSAVYLCASSLGQGPTDTQYFGPGTRLTVL.

CDR3: CASKGQGGPRAKNIQYF. The DNA for the CDR3 is TGTGCCAGTAAGGGACAAGGGGGCCCCAGGGCCAAAAACATTCAGTACTTC. The V and J genes are TRBV19 and TRBJ2-4, with 7 positions matching TRBD1. This CDR3 region has 17 residues. V lost 7 bases, J lost 1 base, and 13 bases stayed unmatched. Germline loops: CDR1 LNHDA, CDR2 SQIVND (reference sequence).

J is TRBJ1-3 and V is TRBV28, with D possibly being TRBD1 (5 bases). This CDR3 comprises 15 residues. Per the germline V gene, CDR1 is MDHEN and CDR2 is SYDVKM. Trimming cost V 4 bases and J 0 bases, with 10 bases left between them. CDR3 sequence: CASSSTGRSGNTIYF. DNA of the CDR3: TGTGCCAGCAGTTCTACAGGCCGCTCTGGAAACACCATATATTTT.

The chain links TRBV5-4 to TRBJ1-2, with no clear D. Germline V gene data show CDR1 as SGHNT and CDR2 as YYREEE (reference sequence). This CDR3 has 15 amino acids. Trimming took 1 base from V and 5 from J, leaving 15 bases between them. Here the CDR3 reads CASSLIWESLYGYTF. The DNA of the CDR3 is TGTGCCAGCAGCTTGATATGGGAGTCACTTTATGGCTACACCTTC.

The CDR3 bases are TGTGCCAGCAGCTTGGAGGTTTTAGGGACTGAAGCTTTCTTT. It specifies CASSLEVLGTEAFF. This rearrangement joins TRBV5-5 to TRBJ1-1; D remains ambiguous. The germline V gene encodes CDR1 SGHKS and CDR2 YYEKEE (reference sequence). The CDR3 sequence is 14 residues long. Trimming pared 0 bases from V and 5 bases from J, leaving 11 bases between.

This clone has only one observation. The V and J genes are TRBV5-6 and TRBJ2-7; weak D call: TRBD2 (5 bases). Trimming took 5 bases from V and 2 from J, leaving 29 bases between them. The CDR3 is 19 residues long. The germline V gene encodes CDR1 SGHDT and CDR2 YYEEEE. The chain's CDR3 is CASSSPDPLGRDEAYEQYF. CDR3 bases: TGTGCCAGCAGTTCCCCAGATCCACTAGGCCGCGACGAGGCCTACGAGCAGTACTTC.

This chain uses TRBV7-3 with TRBJ2-2, with no clear D. The CDR3 consists of 13 residues. V gave up 6 bases and J gave up 4 bases, with 9 bases separating them. CDR1 and CDR2 from the germline V gene are SGHTA and FQGTGA. The chain's CDR3 is CASSPTITGELFF. CDR3 bases: TGTGCCAGCAGTCCGACAATCACCGGGGAGCTGTTTTTT.

This clone was observed a single time. The chain employs TRBV6-2 or TRBV6-3 and TRBJ1-1; D unclear. The CDR3 length is 14 residues. Germline assignment: CDR1 MNHEY and CDR2 SVGEGT. V lost 2 bases and J 6 bases, leaving 13 bases between the germline ends. CDR3 sequence (DNA): TGTGCCAGCAGTTACGAAGGAGGTTCGGCTGAAGCTTTCTTT. Amino acids: CASSYEGGSAEAFF.

The chain couples TRBV28 to TRBJ1-3, with D hard to call. Deletions cut 3 bases from V and 3 bases from J, with 6 bases between. Looked up from germline, CDR1 is MDHEN and CDR2 is SYDVKM. The CDR3 has 13 residues. The chain's CDR3 is CASSLPIGNTIYF. The CDR3 DNA is TGTGCCAGCAGTTTGCCCATTGGAAACACCATATATTTT.

The chain recombines TRBV14 with TRBJ2-2; 10 bases are a match to TRBD1. With V trimmed by 4 bases and J by 4 bases, 6 bases remained unmatched. Germline-derived CDR1 and CDR2 are SGHDN and FVKESK. This CDR3 region has 16 residues. CDR3 loop: CASSLIGTGVTGELFF. The CDR3 DNA sequence: TGTGCCAGCAGCCTCATCGGGACAGGGGTCACCGGGGAGCTGTTTTTT.